This T cell receptor beta chain was captured by sequencing in a study of PD-L1 blockade in urothelial cancer. The assay was immunoSEQ multiplex PCR, and TCRdb's table has in-frame clones only and misses some. The sample carries 45,000 to 60,000 clones, more than 75% recorded once. Stated time point: peripheral blood 6 weeks after treatment start. The sample here was PBMCs, taken around atezolizumab (anti-PD-L1) treatment. The receptor comes from a man aged 55 to 70 with urothelial cancer.

CDR3 nucleotide sequence: TGTGCCAGCAGCTTGTCGAGCGGGGGGGCCATGAAGACCCAGTACTTC. This translates into CASSLSSGGAMKTQYF. The chain couples TRBV5-4 to TRBJ2-5; the match to TRBD2 covers 10 bases. V dropped 1 base and J dropped 6; count of bases not matched to a gene: 9. The germline CDR1 and CDR2 sequences are SGHNT and YYREEE (reference sequence). The CDR3 loop spans 16 amino acids.